Presented here are 2 T cell receptor beta chains from one specimen sequenced in a study of blood T cells in healthy people across ages (dated by TCRdb to 2015 to 2017). The library was prepared using 5' RACE. TCRdb shows the sequencer as Illumina HiSeq 2500. The second PCR ran for about 6 to 11 cycles and used a J-beta primer mix along with a sample-barcoded 5' primer. The raw public data were reprocessed by TCRdb itself: fastp quality trimming at Q25, MiXCR clonotype calling, in-frame beta chains only. Identical CDR3 proteins give one entry, which carries the most common genes and DNA. The sample table holds a few hundred thousand distinct CDR3 sequences, of which 45% to 60% were seen once. Around 50% of the sample is in the top ten clones. The sequenced material came from blood. Receptor source: a man aged 55 to 70 in good health.

The count of this clonotype is one. The chain has TRBV12-3 or TRBV12-4 and TRBJ2-3; D not certain. The CDR3 has 18 residues. The ends were cut back, 1 base at V and 4 bases at J, with 21 bases in the middle. CDR3 nucleotides: TGTGCCAGCAGTTTAGAAGTCGGTGGAAGGGTTGCGGCAGATACGCAGTATTTT. It codes for CASSLEVGGRVAADTQYF.

This rearrangement joins TRBV3-1 to TRBJ2-7; D tentatively fits TRBD1 or TRBD2 (6 bases each). Trimming took off 5 bases at V and 9 bases at J, with 17 bases between the two ends. Per the germline V gene, CDR1 is LGHDT and CDR2 is YNNKEL (reference sequence). This CDR3 has 13 residues. CDR3 nucleotide sequence: TGTGCCAGCAGCGCAACCCCGGGGGCAGGGCAGTACTTC. This gives the protein CASSATPGAGQYF.